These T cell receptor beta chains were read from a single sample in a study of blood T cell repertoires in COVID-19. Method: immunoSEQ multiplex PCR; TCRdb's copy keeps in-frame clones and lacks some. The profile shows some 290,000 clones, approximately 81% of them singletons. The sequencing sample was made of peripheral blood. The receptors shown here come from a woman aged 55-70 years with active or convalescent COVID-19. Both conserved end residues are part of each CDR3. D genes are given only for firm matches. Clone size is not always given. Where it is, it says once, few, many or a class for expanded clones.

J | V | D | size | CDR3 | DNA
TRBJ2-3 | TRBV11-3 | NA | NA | CASSLGGLYTDTQYF | TGTGCCAGCAGCTTAGGGGGACTTTACACAGATACGCAGTATTTT
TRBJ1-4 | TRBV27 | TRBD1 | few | CASSAASGGGVKKLFF | TGTGCCAGCAGTGCTGCCTCAGGGGGCGGGGTGAAAAAACTGTTTTTT
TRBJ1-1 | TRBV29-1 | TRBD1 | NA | CSVGWTGFGTEAFF | TGCAGCGTTGGCTGGACAGGGTTTGGCACTGAAGCTTTCTTT
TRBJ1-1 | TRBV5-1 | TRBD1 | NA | CASSSGGEAFF | TGCGCCAGCAGTTCAGGGGGTGAAGCTTTCTTT
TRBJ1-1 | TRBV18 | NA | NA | CASSLGSGTEAFF | TGTGCCAGCTCACTCGGTTCGGGCACTGAAGCTTTCTTT
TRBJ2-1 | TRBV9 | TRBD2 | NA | CASSVDQRGVSNEQFF | TGTGCCAGCAGCGTAGACCAGCGGGGGGTATCCAATGAGCAGTTCTTC
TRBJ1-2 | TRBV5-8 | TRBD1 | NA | CASSPGQTNYGYTF | TGTGCCAGCAGCCCGGGACAGACTAACTATGGCTACACCTTC
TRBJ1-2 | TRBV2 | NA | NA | CASIGLGYGYTF | TGTGCCAGCATCGGGTTGGGCTATGGCTACACCTTC
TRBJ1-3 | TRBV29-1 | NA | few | CSVVGPNSGNTIYF | TGCAGCGTTGTGGGCCCTAACTCTGGAAACACCATATATTTT
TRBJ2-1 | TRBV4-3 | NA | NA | CASSQGGGNEQFF | TGCGCCAGCAGCCAAGGAGGGGGCAATGAGCAGTTCTTC
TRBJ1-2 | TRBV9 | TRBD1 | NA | CASSVALATGSGYTF | TGTGCCAGCAGCGTAGCTCTTGCGACAGGGTCTGGCTACACCTTC
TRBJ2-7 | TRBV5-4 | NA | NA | CASSATDSYEQYF | TGTGCCAGCAGCGCGACAGACTCCTACGAGCAGTACTTC
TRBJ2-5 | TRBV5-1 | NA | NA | CASSSWPTGGSTPQGQETQYF | TGCGCCAGCAGCTCGTGGCCCACGGGGGGCAGTACCCCCCAAGGTCAAGAGACCCAGTACTTC
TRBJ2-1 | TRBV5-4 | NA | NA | CASSLDGGRSNEQFF | TGTGCCAGCAGCTTGGACGGGGGGCGATCTAATGAGCAGTTCTTC
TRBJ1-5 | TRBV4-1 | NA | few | CASSHERMRGLNQPQHF | TGCGCCAGCAGCCATGAACGGATGAGGGGACTGAATCAGCCCCAGCATTTT
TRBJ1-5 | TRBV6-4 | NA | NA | CASSDSSQPQHF | TGTGCCAGCAGTGACTCGAGCCAGCCCCAGCATTTT
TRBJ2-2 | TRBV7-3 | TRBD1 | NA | CASSSTYDRVQDGELFF | TGTGCCAGCAGCTCCACGTACGACAGGGTGCAGGACGGGGAGCTGTTTTTT
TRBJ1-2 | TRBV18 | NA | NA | CASSPGAGYGYGYTF | TGTGCCAGCTCACCAGGGGCAGGGTACGGCTATGGCTACACCTTC
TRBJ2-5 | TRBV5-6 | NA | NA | CASSLGVVVQEIQETQYF | TGTGCCAGCAGCTTGGGTGTGGTTGTACAGGAGATCCAAGAGACCCAGTACTTC
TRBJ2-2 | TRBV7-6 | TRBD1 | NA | CASSARDRGFRGTGELFF | TGTGCCAGCAGCGCCCGGGACAGGGGATTTCGGGGCACCGGGGAGCTGTTTTTT
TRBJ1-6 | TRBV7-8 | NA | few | CASSLAYKDTLHF | TGTGCCAGCAGCTTAGCTTACAAGGACACCCTCCACTTT
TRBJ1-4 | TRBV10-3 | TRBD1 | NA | CAIKGARDEKLFF | TGTGCCATCAAGGGGGCGCGGGATGAAAAACTGTTTTTT
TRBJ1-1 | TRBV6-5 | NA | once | CASSYGSTEAFF | TGTGCCAGCAGTTACGGCAGCACTGAAGCTTTCTTT
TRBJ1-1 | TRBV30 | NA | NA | CAWSVEGLTEAFF | TGTGCCTGGAGTGTTGAGGGACTGACTGAAGCTTTCTTT
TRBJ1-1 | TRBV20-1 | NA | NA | CSAPGGTEAFF | TGCAGTGCCCCCGGGGGCACTGAAGCTTTCTTT
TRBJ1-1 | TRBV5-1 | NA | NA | CASSSYLGGTEAFF | TGCGCCAGCAGCTCCTACCTGGGGGGCACTGAAGCTTTCTTT
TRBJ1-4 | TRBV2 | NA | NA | CASSEASGVGEKLFF | TGTGCCAGCAGTGAAGCGTCCGGGGTTGGGGAAAAACTGTTTTTT
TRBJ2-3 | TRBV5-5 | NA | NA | CASSISGSTDTQYF | TGTGCCAGCAGCATAAGCGGTTCCACAGATACGCAGTATTTT
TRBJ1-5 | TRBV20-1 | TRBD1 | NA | CSASSAGTGDQPQHF | TGCAGTGCCAGTTCCGCCGGGACAGGAGATCAGCCCCAGCATTTT
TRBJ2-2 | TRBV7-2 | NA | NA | CASSFNRDTGELFF | TGTGCCAGCAGCTTTAACAGGGACACCGGGGAGCTGTTTTTT
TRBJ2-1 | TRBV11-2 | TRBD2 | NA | CASSLREAGGIYNEQFF | TGTGCCAGCAGCTTAAGGGAGGCGGGGGGGATCTACAATGAGCAGTTCTTC
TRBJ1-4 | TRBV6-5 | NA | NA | CASSYSPGAGEKLFF | TGTGCCAGCAGTTACTCGCCAGGGGCAGGTGAAAAACTGTTTTTT
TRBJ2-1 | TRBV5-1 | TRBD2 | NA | CASSLDGTSGVLYNEQFF | TGCGCCAGCAGCTTGGACGGGACTAGCGGGGTACTTTACAATGAGCAGTTCTTC
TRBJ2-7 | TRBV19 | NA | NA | CASSIRGNYEQYF | TGTGCCAGTAGTATTCGCGGGAATTACGAGCAGTACTTC
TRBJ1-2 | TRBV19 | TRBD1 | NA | CASRDRGSDGYTF | TGTGCCAGTAGGGACAGGGGTAGTGATGGCTACACCTTC
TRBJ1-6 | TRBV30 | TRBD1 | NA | CAWSVFRGPRNSPLHF | TGTGCCTGGAGTGTATTCAGGGGGCCGCGGAATTCACCCCTCCACTTT
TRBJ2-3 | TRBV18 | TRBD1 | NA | CASEGQGWDTDTQYF | TGTGCCAGCGAAGGACAGGGATGGGACACAGATACGCAGTATTTT
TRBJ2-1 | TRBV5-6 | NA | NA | CASSFFRVSYNEQFF | TGTGCCAGCAGCTTCTTTCGGGTTAGCTACAATGAGCAGTTCTTC
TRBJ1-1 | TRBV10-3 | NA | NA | CAISGSDISPEAFF | TGTGCCATCAGTGGGTCGGACATCTCGCCTGAAGCTTTCTTT
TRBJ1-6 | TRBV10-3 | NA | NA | CAISDIAGNSPLHF | TGTGCCATCAGTGATATTGCAGGAAATTCACCCCTCCACTTT
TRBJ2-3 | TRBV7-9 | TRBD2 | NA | CASSLVRGGRGTQYF | TGTGCCAGCAGCTTAGTGCGGGGGGGAAGAGGTACGCAGTATTTT
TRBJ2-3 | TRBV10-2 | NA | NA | CASSEQASAGLDTQYF | TGCGCCAGCAGTGAGCAGGCTAGCGCGGGACTTGATACGCAGTATTTT
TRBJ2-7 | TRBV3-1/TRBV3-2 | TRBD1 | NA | CASSQDWTGVDYEQYF | TGTGCCAGCAGCCAAGATTGGACAGGGGTAGACTACGAGCAGTACTTC
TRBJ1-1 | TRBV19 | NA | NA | CASSIGQNNWNTEAFF | TGTGCCAGTAGTATTGGACAGAACAATTGGAACACTGAAGCTTTCTTT
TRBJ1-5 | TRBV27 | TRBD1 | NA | CASSYRGGQPQHF | TGTGCCAGCAGTTACAGGGGAGGCCAGCCCCAGCATTTT
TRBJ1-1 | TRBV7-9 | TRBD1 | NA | CASQAGGNTEAFF | TGTGCCAGCCAAGCAGGGGGGAACACTGAAGCTTTCTTT
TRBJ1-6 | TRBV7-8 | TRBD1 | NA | CASSPDRGGSPLHF | TGTGCCAGCAGCCCCGACAGGGGGGGATCACCCCTCCACTTT
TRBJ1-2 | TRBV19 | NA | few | CASRGPVDGYTF | TGTGCCAGTAGGGGCCCGGTCGATGGCTACACCTTC
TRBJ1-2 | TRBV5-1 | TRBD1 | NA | CASSLAYGTGNYGYTF | TGCGCCAGCAGCTTGGCTTATGGGACAGGGAACTATGGCTACACCTTC
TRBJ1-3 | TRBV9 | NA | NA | CASSAEGISGNTIYF | TGTGCCAGCAGCGCCGAGGGCATTTCTGGAAACACCATATATTTT
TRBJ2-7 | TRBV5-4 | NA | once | CASSRDIYEQYF | TGTGCCAGCAGCCGGGACATCTACGAGCAGTACTTC
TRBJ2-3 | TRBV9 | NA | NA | CASRKLTSTDTQYF | TGTGCCAGCAGAAAATTAACTAGCACAGATACGCAGTATTTT
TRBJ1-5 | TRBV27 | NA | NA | CASSTAGGSPQHF | TGTGCCAGCAGCACCGCCGGGGGTTCACCCCAGCATTTT
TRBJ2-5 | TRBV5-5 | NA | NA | CASSLGAPQETQYF | TGTGCCAGCAGCTTGGGGGCCCCCCAAGAGACCCAGTACTTC
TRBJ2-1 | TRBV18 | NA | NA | CASSPGAGPVIHNEQFF | TGTGCCAGCTCACCTGGGGCAGGTCCTGTGATCCACAATGAGCAGTTCTTC
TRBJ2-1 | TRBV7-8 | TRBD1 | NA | CASSEPGQGQFF | TGTGCCAGCAGCGAGCCGGGACAGGGGCAGTTCTTC
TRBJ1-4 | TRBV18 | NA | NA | CASSPRDILFF | TGTGCCAGCTCACCCCGGGACATACTGTTTTTT
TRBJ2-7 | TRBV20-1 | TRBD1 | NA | CSASGTGSSYEQYF | TGCAGTGCTAGTGGGACAGGGAGCTCCTACGAGCAGTACTTC
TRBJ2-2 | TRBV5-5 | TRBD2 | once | CASSSNGGVDTGELFF | TGTGCCAGCAGCTCCAACGGGGGGGTTGACACCGGGGAGCTGTTTTTT